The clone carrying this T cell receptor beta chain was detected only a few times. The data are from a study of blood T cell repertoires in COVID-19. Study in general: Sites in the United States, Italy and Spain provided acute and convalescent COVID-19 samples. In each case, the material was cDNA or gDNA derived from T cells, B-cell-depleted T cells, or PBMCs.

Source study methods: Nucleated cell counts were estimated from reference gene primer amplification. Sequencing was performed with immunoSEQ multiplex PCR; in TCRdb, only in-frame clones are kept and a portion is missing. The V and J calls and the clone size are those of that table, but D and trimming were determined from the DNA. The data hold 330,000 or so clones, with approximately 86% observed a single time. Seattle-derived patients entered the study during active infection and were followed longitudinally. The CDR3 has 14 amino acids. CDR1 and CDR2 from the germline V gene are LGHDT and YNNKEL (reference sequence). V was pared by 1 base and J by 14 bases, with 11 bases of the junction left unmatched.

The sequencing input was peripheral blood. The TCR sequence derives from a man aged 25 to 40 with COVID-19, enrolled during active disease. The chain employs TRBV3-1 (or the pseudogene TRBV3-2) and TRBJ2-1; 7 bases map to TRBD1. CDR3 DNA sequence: TGTGCCAGCAGCCAAGGGAATACTGGGACAGCGAAGTTCTTC. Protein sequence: CASSQGNTGTAKFF.